Below, 20 T cell receptor beta chains from the same sample are listed, as sequenced in a study of regulatory T cells in long-lasting Graves disease. The sample's time point: newly diagnosed GD, antithyroid drugs for less than 3 months. Isolated PBMC RNA provided the starting material for the TCR library. Arm-PCR of CDR3 regions and iRepertoire HTBI primers were used to build TCR beta libraries. TCRdb processed the multiplex PCR reads anew with MiXCR; each CDR3 protein has one entry. The top ten clones hold 12% of a sample with approximately 440,000 distinct CDR3 sequences, around 15% of them seen once. This sample also belongs to another study, concerning T cells in Graves' hyperthyroidism and ophthalmopathy.

Material: peripheral blood mononuclear cells (PBMCs), obtained at new diagnosis, from a patient treated with antithyroid drugs. The origin of the receptors is a man between 40 and 49 years old with Graves disease.

This clonotype appeared once. This may be a read error, as it is one base from a much larger clone. V usage is TRBV6-5 and J usage is TRBJ2-1; 7 bases align to TRBD1. The germline CDR1 and CDR2 sequences are MNHEY and SVGAGI. The CDR3 is 22 amino acids. V was clipped by 0 bases and J by 0 bases; unmatched bases: 20. This CDR3 reads CASSYSPGTEAGTRSSYNEQFF. In nucleotides, the CDR3 is TGTGCCAGCAGTTACTCGCCAGGGACAGAGGCCGGCACGCGGAGCTCCTACAATGAGCAGTTCTTC.

This clonotype came up a few times. This chain joins TRBV9 and TRBJ2-3; 11 bases map to TRBD2. CDR1 is SGDLS, CDR2 YYNGEE, per germline. The CDR3 has 16 residues. V was clipped by 3 bases and J by 4 bases; unmatched bases: 7. CDR3 residues: CASSGRLAGSPDTQYF. DNA of the CDR3: TGTGCCAGCAGCGGTCGACTAGCGGGGAGTCCAGATACGCAGTATTTT.

This clonotype was counted only a few times. The J gene is TRBJ2-3, the V gene TRBV2; D tentatively reads TRBD1 or TRBD2 (5 bases each). CDR1 SNHLY and CDR2 FYNNEI come from the germline V gene. V lost 8 bases and J 5 bases, leaving 11 bases between the germline ends. CDR3 size: 12 residues. The CDR3 reads CASRDDKDTQYF. The CDR3, as DNA: TGTGCCAGCCGGGACGATAAAGATACGCAGTATTTT.

This sequence joins TRBV5-1 and TRBJ2-5, with unresolved D. CDR3 size: 13 residues. Germline CDR1 and CDR2: SGHRS and YFSETQ. Deletions cut 4 bases from V and 2 bases from J, with 9 bases between. CDR3 DNA sequence: TGCGCCAGCAGCGGCCTAAGGCAAGAGACCCAGTACTTC. Protein sequence: CASSGLRQETQYF.

In its sample, this clonotype was seen many times. This chain connects TRBV5-1 to TRBJ2-2, with no clear D. This CDR3 has 14 residues. From germline, CDR1 is SGHRS and CDR2 YFSETQ. V was clipped by 0 bases and J by 6 bases, with 9 bases between them. In nucleotides, the CDR3 is TGCGCCAGCAGCTTGGCCGGGCAGTCCGGGGAGCTGTTTTTT. As protein: CASSLAGQSGELFF.

This clonotype was counted many times. This chain links TRBV28 with TRBJ1-5; D is uncertain. V was trimmed by 6 bases and J by 4 bases, leaving 16 bases between them. The CDR3 length is 15 residues. Germline V lookup: CDR1 MDHEN, CDR2 SYDVKM. The DNA of the CDR3 is TGTGCCAGCAGCATCACAGTGGCGGGTAATCAGCCCCAGCATTTT. Residues: CASSITVAGNQPQHF.

This clonotype occurred many times. The J gene is TRBJ2-4, the V gene TRBV11-2, with 11 positions matching TRBD2. Germline V gives CDR1 SGHAT, CDR2 FQNNGV. J lost 6 bases, V lost 5 bases, and 15 bases had no gene match. This CDR3 comprises 18 residues. The CDR3 DNA is TGTGCCAGCAGCGAAAGGATAGCGGGAGGGCCCTGGGGAAACATTCAGTACTTC. It yields the protein CASSERIAGGPWGNIQYF.

This clonotype was recorded many times. CDR3 amino acids: CSARDRTSGTDTQYF. The CDR3, as DNA: TGCAGTGCTAGAGACCGGACTAGCGGCACAGATACGCAGTATTTT. The genes are TRBV20-1 and TRBJ2-3; 9 bases match TRBD2. V trimming: 0 bases; J trimming: 1 base; junction bases outside the gene matches: 2. CDR3 length: 15 amino acids. Per the germline V gene, CDR1 is DFQATT and CDR2 is SNEGSKA (reference sequence).

CDR3 region: CASSRLAGMVEQYF. In DNA form, the CDR3 reads TGTGCCAGCAGCCGACTAGCGGGAATGGTGGAGCAGTACTTC. J is TRBJ2-7 and V is TRBV5-6, with 11 bases fitting TRBD2. V shed 4 bases, J shed 7 bases, and the junction held 7 bases outside the gene matches. The CDR3 loop spans 14 amino acids. Germline CDR1 is SGHDT and CDR2 is YYEEEE.

About this clonotype itself: A much larger clone lies a single base off, so this may be a read error. The genes are TRBV12-3 or TRBV12-4 and TRBJ2-1, with 9 bases that match TRBD2. CDR3 length equals 15 residues. The CDR3 region is CVSTPGAGGYNEQFF. The DNA of the CDR3 is TGTGTCAGCACCCCGGGGGCGGGAGGGTACAATGAGCAGTTCTTC.

This clonotype appeared a few times. An end of the junction differs from the germline gene, which may be a read error. The gene calls are TRBV5-1 and TRBJ2-3, with 13 bases lining up with TRBD2. CDR1 and CDR2 (germline): SGHRS, YFSETQ. CDR3 length: 16 amino acids. The DNA of the CDR3 is TGTGCCAGCAGCCCCGGACTAGCGGGAGTTCTAGATACGCAGTATTTT. This encodes CASSPGLAGVLDTQYF.

This clonotype was recorded many times. The chain uses TRBV6-2 or TRBV6-3 and TRBJ2-7, with 9 positions matching TRBD2. Germline CDR1 reads MNHEY; CDR2 reads SVGEGT. The CDR3 contains 14 residues. With V trimmed by 5 bases and J by 1 base, 3 bases remained unmatched. The CDR3 DNA reads as TGTGCCAGCAGTATAGCGGGAGTGTCCTACGAGCAGTACTTC. Translation gives CASSIAGVSYEQYF.

This clonotype was seen ten or more times. V usage is TRBV28 and J usage is TRBJ1-2; D gene uncertain. The CDR3 spans 14 residues. V was shortened by 3 bases and J by 6 bases, with 14 bases between the two germline ends. Germline loops: CDR1 MDHEN, CDR2 SYDVKM. CDR3 sequence reads: CASSLATPRHGYTF. The CDR3 coding sequence is TGTGCCAGCAGTTTGGCAACACCGAGGCATGGCTACACCTTC.

This clonotype was counted ten times or more. The chain uses TRBV5-1 and TRBJ1-1, with D maybe TRBD1 (6 bases). V dropped 3 bases and J dropped 7 bases, with 16 bases sitting between them. The CDR3 length is 14 residues. Germline assignment: CDR1 SGHRS and CDR2 YFSETQ. The CDR3 coding sequence is TGCGCCAGCAGCTATAGAATGGACAGCTATGAAGCTTTCTTT. Its translation: CASSYRMDSYEAFF.

This clonotype was observed a few times. CDR3 sequence (DNA): TGCAGCGTTGAAGATCCTGAGAACACCGGGGAGCTGTTTTTT. Translated, it gives CSVEDPENTGELFF. The chain employs TRBV29-1 and TRBJ2-2; D unclear. V was cut by 0 bases and J by 1 base, with 6 bases left in between. The CDR3 is made up of 14 amino acids. CDR1 and CDR2 from the germline V gene are SQVTM and ANQGSEA.

This clonotype was counted at least ten times. The chain is built from TRBV6-2 or TRBV6-3 and TRBJ1-1; D remains unclear. Deletions cut 0 bases from V and 7 bases from J, with 12 bases between. In germline, CDR1 is MNHEY, CDR2 SVGEGT. The CDR3 has 14 amino acids. This CDR3 is CASSYSFRVLEAFF. The CDR3 DNA reads as TGTGCCAGCAGTTACTCGTTCCGGGTACTTGAAGCTTTCTTT.

This clonotype was seen a handful of times. The chain employs TRBV24-1 and TRBJ2-1; D ambiguous. The CDR3 has 19 amino acids. Trimming left V 3 bases short and J 3 bases short, with 23 bases between. Germline V lookup: CDR1 KGHDR, CDR2 SFDVKD. Written as DNA, the CDR3 is TGTGCCACCAGTGATAGTTCCGTTTTCGGTAGTTTGATCTACAATGAGCAGTTCTTC. Translating gives CATSDSSVFGSLIYNEQFF.

About this clonotype itself: A much larger clone lies one base from this, so it may be a read error. The chain uses TRBV5-1 and TRBJ1-2; D is ambiguous. Deletions cut 4 bases from V and 8 bases from J, with 21 bases between. The CDR3 has 15 residues. CDR1 and CDR2 (germline): SGHRS, YFSETQ. CDR3 protein: CASSPLEGGVEGYTF. CDR3 DNA sequence: TGCGCCAGCAGCCCCCTGGAAGGCGGTGTTGAAGGCTACACCTTC.

The chain links TRBV6-1 to TRBJ1-2; unclear D gene. Germline V gene lookup returns CDR1 MNHNS and CDR2 SASEGT. This CDR3 is 13 amino acids long. V was clipped by 9 bases and J by 2 bases, with 13 bases between them. This chain's CDR3 is CASQPFLNYGYTF. In nucleotides, the CDR3 is TGTGCCAGTCAGCCATTTCTAAACTATGGCTACACCTTC.

To note about this clonotype: It may be a read error: a sequence one base away is much more abundant. This chain joins TRBV28 and TRBJ1-2, with D uncertain. From germline, CDR1 is MDHEN and CDR2 SYDVKM. Trimming pared 2 bases from V and 4 bases from J, leaving 14 bases between. The CDR3 consists of 15 residues. CDR3 sequence reads: CASSLTVSHVYGYTF. The CDR3 DNA reads as TGTGCCAGCAGTTTAACGGTTTCACATGTCTATGGCTACACCTTC.